This passage covers 2 T cell receptor beta chains from one sample sequenced in a study of blood T cells in healthy people across ages. PCR was performed a second time for about 7 to 12 cycles using a sample-barcoded 5' primer and a J-beta primer mix. TCRdb reprocessed the 5' RACE reads via MiXCR and lists one record per CDR3 protein. The table shows about 640,000 distinct CDR3 sequences, with about 54% occurring only once. Sequenced sample: blood. Receptors were obtained from a man in his sixties in good health.

This clonotype was found a few times. This rearrangement joins TRBV6-2 or TRBV6-3 to TRBJ1-1; D call uncertain. The ends were cut back, 6 bases at V and 3 bases at J, with 14 bases in the middle. In germline, CDR1 is MNHEY, CDR2 SVGEGT. The CDR3 extends over 14 amino acids. CDR3 bases: TGTGCCAGCAGCAGTAGCCCGCCGGACACTGAAGCTTTCTTT. Amino acid sequence: CASSSSPPDTEAFF.

This sequence joins TRBV7-2 and TRBJ2-5, with 7 bases aligning to TRBD2. Germline CDR1 reads SGHTA; CDR2 reads FQGNSA. The CDR3 length is 14 residues. The V and J ends lost 1 base and 4 bases, in that order; junction bases with no gene match: 3. The CDR3 nucleotides are TGTGCCAGCAGCTTAGGGGACTACCCAGAGACCCAGTACTTC. Protein sequence: CASSLGDYPETQYF.